This T cell receptor beta chain was observed in a study of T cells after yellow fever vaccination. Study summary: In the case of low-cell-number fractions, SMART-Seq v4 Ultra Low Input was used for preparation. Broader study findings: A limited proportion of clonotypes was detected within both the CD4 and CD8 compartments. The secondary response was weaker but peaked faster, day 5 versus 15.

The CDR3 sequence is 13 residues long. CDR1 is MNHNS, CDR2 SASEGT, per germline. V dropped 7 bases and J dropped 11 bases, with 19 bases sitting between them. UMIs were added to TCR cDNA along with a universal primer site when it was made by 5'RACE template switching. MiXCR, applied by TCRdb to the 5' RACE reads, yields one record per CDR3 protein. Altogether fewer than 450,000 distinct CDR3 sequences are present, roughly 7.5% being singletons, with the ten largest covering around 17%. About this clonotype: Its specificity is unknown.

The chain is built from TRBV6-1 and TRBJ2-3, with a weak D call TRBD2 (6 bases). The specimen was PBMCs, collected around 45 days after the first yellow fever vaccination. The sequence derives from a man aged 18 to 30 who received the YFV17D yellow fever vaccine. The DNA for the CDR3 is TGTGCCAGCAATCCGGGAGCCCTGATGGGGCAGTATTTT. It codes for CASNPGALMGQYF.